This T cell receptor beta chain was profiled in a study of graft-versus-host responses after intestinal transplantation. Study context: Anti-thymocyte globulin was used for induction in all recipients, who then took tacrolimus and steroids for approximately three years.

Details on this clone: Antigen unknown.

TCRdb's copy holds only in-frame clones and misses some; the assay was immunoSEQ multiplex PCR. Of about 100,000 clones listed, about 88% are singletons. Whole-study results and caveats: GvH clones occurred in recipient marrow; some first appeared in ileum or blood. Early post-transplant HvG declines showed an association with peak circulating GvH clone levels.

After removal of 1 base from V and 9 bases from J, the junction contained 19 bases not matched to a gene. Germline V gives CDR1 SGHVS, CDR2 FQNEAQ. The CDR3 runs 18 residues. J is TRBJ1-2 and V is TRBV7-8; 8 bases match TRBD1. The source is a human donor who was the organ donor for an intestinal transplant. Specimen: unstimulated CD4+ T cells sorted from spleen or lymph node cells, collected before transplant. DNA for the CDR3: TGTGCCAGCAGCTTAGAAGGGACCCTAATCGGGACAGGCAAAAGCTACACCTTC. Encoded protein: CASSLEGTLIGTGKSYTF. The full variable domain, with the rest looked up from reference TRBV7-8 and TRBJ1-2, is GAGVSQSPRYKVAKRGQDVALRCDPISGHVSLFWYQQALGQGPEFLTYFQNEAQLDKSGLPSDRFFAERPEGSVSTLKIQRTQQEDSAVYLCASSLEGTLIGTGKSYTFGSGTRLTVV.